These 27 T cell receptor beta chains originate from one sample sequenced in a study of blood T cell repertoires in COVID-19. Here immunoSEQ multiplex PCR was the method, and the copy in TCRdb shows in-frame clones only, minus some. The sample lists a few hundred thousand clones; 70% to 90% were seen once. Sample: peripheral blood. These TCRs come from a man aged 18 to 29 with active or convalescent COVID-19.

The CDR3 here is CASSDRSGNTEAFF. CDR3 DNA: TGCGCCAGCAGCGACCGGTCGGGGAACACTGAAGCTTTCTTT. The chain links TRBV4-1 to TRBJ1-1, with D unclear. V shed 5 bases and J shed 1 base, with 11 bases lying between them. This CDR3 is 14 amino acids long. Germline V CDR1 and CDR2: MGHRA, YSYEKL.

The chain uses TRBV19 and TRBJ1-2; possible D gene TRBD1, 6 bases. The ends were cut back, 1 base at V and 6 bases at J, with 12 bases in the middle. From germline, CDR1 is LNHDA and CDR2 SQIVND (reference sequence). This CDR3 is 14 amino acids long. CDR3 sequence reads: CASSIVQGRDGYTF. The CDR3 DNA reads as TGTGCCAGTAGTATAGTCCAGGGGAGGGATGGCTACACCTTC. Full variable domain (outside the CDR3, taken from reference TRBV19 and TRBJ1-2): DGGITQSPKYLFRKEGQNVTLSCEQNLNHDAMYWYRQDPGQGLRLIYYSQIVNDFQKGDIAEGYSVSREKKESFPLTVTSAQKNPTAFYLCASSIVQGRDGYTFGSGTRLTVV.

This chain connects TRBV7-2 to TRBJ2-3, with 9 nucleotides matching TRBD1. V shed 5 bases, J shed 5 bases, and the junction held 2 bases outside the gene matches. This CDR3 has 13 residues. CDR1 and CDR2 from the germline V gene are SGHTA and FQGNSA. The CDR3 sequence: CASSGDRVDTQYF. The CDR3 DNA reads as TGTGCCAGCAGCGGGGACAGGGTAGATACGCAGTATTTT.

The chain carries TRBV5-1 and TRBJ2-2, with unresolved D. Trimming cost V 5 bases and J 1 base, with 3 bases left between them. From germline, CDR1 is SGHRS and CDR2 YFSETQ. The CDR3 has 12 amino acids. CDR3 DNA: TGCGCCAGCAGTCAGAACACCGGGGAGCTGTTTTTT. Its translation: CASSQNTGELFF. Combining the CDR3 with reference TRBV5-1 and TRBJ2-2 gives the whole variable domain KAGVTQTPRYLIKTRGQQVTLSCSPISGHRSVSWYQQTPGQGLQFLFEYFSETQRNKGNFPGRFSGRQFSNSRSEMNVSTLELGDSALYLCASSQNTGELFFGEGSRLTVL.

This clone was found a few times. V usage is TRBV10-1 and J usage is TRBJ2-7, with 13 bases lining up with TRBD2. In germline, CDR1 is WNHNN, CDR2 SYGVQD (reference sequence). After removal of 0 bases from V and 2 bases from J, the junction contained 4 bases not matched to a gene. The CDR3 length is 17 residues. CDR3 in amino acids: CASSESRLAGGTYEQYF. CDR3 in DNA: TGCGCCAGCAGTGAGTCCCGACTAGCGGGGGGTACCTACGAGCAGTACTTC.

The rearrangement uses TRBV5-4 and TRBJ1-2; D perhaps matches TRBD1 (6 bases). Looked up from germline, CDR1 is SGHNT and CDR2 is YYREEE (reference sequence). With 0 bases removed from V and 4 bases from J, the gap between germline ends came to 7 bases. The CDR3 has 13 amino acids. The CDR3 reads CASSLEQGYGYTF. As DNA, the CDR3 is TGTGCCAGCAGCTTGGAACAGGGCTATGGCTACACCTTC.

This chain connects TRBV27 to TRBJ2-6; D remains unclear. Trimming took 6 bases from V and 2 from J, leaving 5 bases between them. CDR1 is MNHEY and CDR2 is SMNVEV in the germline V gene (reference sequence). CDR3 size: 13 residues. CDR3: CASSLAGANVLTF. Written as DNA, the CDR3 is TGTGCCAGCAGCCTCGCTGGGGCCAACGTCCTGACTTTC.

The chain joins TRBV7-2 to TRBJ2-2, with no clear D. CDR1 is SGHTA and CDR2 is FQGNSA in the germline V gene. This CDR3 contains 13 residues. The V end lost 3 bases, the J end lost 5 bases, and 7 bases lay between the germline ends. DNA of the CDR3: TGTGCCAGCAGCTTCCAGAAGACCGGGGAGCTGTTTTTT. Encoded protein: CASSFQKTGELFF.

In the case of this clone: Distinct nucleotide sequences in the sample also encode this CDR3. The rearrangement joins TRBV7-2 to TRBJ1-1, with 8 positions matching TRBD1. CDR1 and CDR2 (germline): SGHTA, FQGNSA. This CDR3 has 14 residues. Trimming at V came to 2 bases and at J to 5 bases, leaving 4 bases not matched to a gene. In nucleotides, the CDR3 is TGTGCCAGCAGCTTACAGGGGGCTGGGACTGAAGCTTTCTTT. This encodes CASSLQGAGTEAFF.

The chain has TRBV7-3 and TRBJ1-1; D gene unclear. The CDR3 sequence is 14 residues long. The germline gives CDR1 SGHTA, CDR2 FQGTGA. Deletions cut 2 bases from V and 1 base from J, with 8 bases between. The CDR3 region has the DNA TGTGCCAGCAGCTTACGTCGGGAGAACACTGAAGCTTTCTTT. Translating it yields CASSLRRENTEAFF.

The rearrangement uses TRBV3-1 (or the pseudogene TRBV3-2) and TRBJ2-1; TRBD2 matches at 7 bases. V shed 8 bases, J shed 3 bases, and the junction held 7 bases outside the gene matches. Looked up from germline, CDR1 is LGHDT and CDR2 is YNNKEL (reference sequence). The CDR3 totals 14 residues. CDR3 DNA: TGTGCCAGCCGACGAGCGGGGATCTACAATGAGCAGTTCTTC. Translation gives CASRRAGIYNEQFF.

This chain joins TRBV11-2 and TRBJ1-5; D is undetermined. Deletions cut 0 bases from V and 4 bases from J, with 10 bases between. The CDR3 extends over 15 amino acids. Germline CDR1 SGHAT, CDR2 FQNNGV. Written as DNA, the CDR3 is TGTGCCAGCAGCTTAGAGTTGGGCGTTAATCAGCCCCAGCATTTT. Its protein is CASSLELGVNQPQHF. The full variable domain, with the rest looked up from reference TRBV11-2 and TRBJ1-5, is EAGVAQSPRYKIIEKRQSVAFWCNPISGHATLYWYQQILGQGPKLLIQFQNNGVVDDSQLPKDRFSAERLKGVDSTLKIQPAKLEDSAVYLCASSLELGVNQPQHFGDGTRLSIL.

This clone was seen more than once but under ten times. V is TRBV10-1 and J is TRBJ1-5; TRBD1 matches at 12 bases. Losses at the gene ends were 8 bases for V and 4 bases for J; bases not matched to a gene: 12. The CDR3 has 17 amino acids. CDR1 is WNHNN and CDR2 is SYGVQD in the germline V gene (reference sequence). Here the CDR3 DNA reads TGCGCCAGCGGGAGGAGACGGGACAGGGGGCCAAATCAGCCCCAGCATTTT. Residues: CASGRRRDRGPNQPQHF.

This chain links TRBV29-1 with TRBJ2-2; the D gene is possibly TRBD2 (6 bases). The germline V gene has CDR1 SQVTM and CDR2 ANQGSEA. The CDR3 runs 14 residues. The V end lost 7 bases, the J end lost 6 bases, and 18 bases lay between the germline ends. CDR3 in amino acids: CSASVGTSSGELFF. CDR3 coding DNA: TGCAGCGCCTCGGTGGGGACTTCATCCGGGGAGCTGTTTTTT.

The chain employs TRBV12-3 or TRBV12-4 and TRBJ1-1; no definite D call. The CDR3 loop spans 13 amino acids. The V and J ends lost 6 bases and 1 base respectively, with 9 bases between them. CDR3 in amino acids: CASSLTKNTEAFF. The CDR3 coding sequence is TGTGCCAGCAGCCTTACAAAGAACACTGAAGCTTTCTTT.

This clone was seen more than once but under ten times. The CDR3 bases are TGTGCCAGCAGTTCAGGCGCAGGGGTGATTAGTGGTTATGAAAAACTGTTTTTT. Amino acids: CASSSGAGVISGYEKLFF. The chain has TRBV28 and TRBJ1-4; tentative D call: TRBD1 (6 bases). The CDR3 sequence is 18 residues long. Germline V gene sequence: CDR1 MDHEN, CDR2 SYDVKM. Between the trimmed V and J ends, which lost 4 bases and 6 bases, there was a span of 24 bases.

This chain joins TRBV4-1 and TRBJ2-1; D may be TRBD1 (7 bases). V lost 1 base and J lost 0, with 13 bases in between. Germline CDR1 and CDR2: MGHRA and YSYEKL. This CDR3 spans 17 amino acids. The CDR3 region is CASSQGTQGGSYNEQFF. DNA for the CDR3: TGCGCCAGCAGCCAAGGAACCCAGGGGGGCTCCTACAATGAGCAGTTCTTC.

J is TRBJ1-5 and V is TRBV10-3; tentatively, D is TRBD1 (6 bases). CDR3 size: 15 residues. The V end lost 3 bases, the J end lost 3 bases, and 12 bases lay between the germline ends. From germline, CDR1 is ENHRY and CDR2 SYGVKD. DNA of the CDR3: TGTGCCATCAGTGAATCGGGACAAGACAATCAGCCCCAGCATTTT. It is translated as CAISESGQDNQPQHF.

This sequence joins TRBV6-5 and TRBJ1-1, with 10 bases aligning to TRBD1. The CDR3 contains 15 residues. The germline V gene has CDR1 MNHEY and CDR2 SVGAGI. V shed 6 bases and J 3 bases; nucleotides not matched to a gene: 7. The CDR3 region is CASRSSDRGDTEAFF. For the CDR3, the DNA is TGTGCCAGCAGGTCTTCGGACAGGGGGGACACTGAAGCTTTCTTT.

V and J are TRBV18 and TRBJ2-7, with 11 nucleotides matching TRBD1. CDR1 KGHSH and CDR2 LQKENI come from the germline V gene. This CDR3 has 15 amino acids. Trimming took 4 bases from V and 2 from J; bases not matched to a gene: 4. CDR3 in amino acids: CASSLGTGGTYEQYF. In DNA form, the CDR3 reads TGTGCCAGCTCACTGGGGACAGGGGGGACCTACGAGCAGTACTTC.

V gene TRBV7-9 combines with J gene TRBJ2-3; TRBD1 agrees at 7 bases. This CDR3 has 15 amino acids. V gave up 1 base and J gave up 3 bases; unmatched junction bases: 4. Germline CDR1 is SEHNR and CDR2 is FQNEAQ (reference sequence). The CDR3 DNA reads TGTGCCAGCAGCTTAGGCACGGACAGGACAGATACGCAGTATTTT. Translation gives CASSLGTDRTDTQYF.

V is TRBV14 and J is TRBJ2-7, with D tentatively TRBD1 (5 bases). V was pared by 0 bases and J by 2 bases, with 11 bases between. CDR1 SGHDN and CDR2 FVKESK come from the germline V gene. This CDR3 has 15 amino acids. The CDR3 DNA reads TGTGCCAGCAGCCAAGAAGGCAGGGTACCCTACGAGCAGTACTTC. It is translated as CASSQEGRVPYEQYF.

The chain employs TRBV6-5 and TRBJ1-6; no clear D gene. The CDR3 is made up of 15 amino acids. The V end lost 0 bases, the J end lost 6 bases, and 9 bases lay between the germline ends. Germline-derived CDR1 and CDR2 are MNHEY and SVGAGI. CDR3 DNA sequence: TGTGCCAGCAGTTACTCGATTCACTTTAATTCACCCCTCCACTTT. Translating gives CASSYSIHFNSPLHF.

The J gene is TRBJ1-6, the V gene TRBV3-1 (or the pseudogene TRBV3-2); 7 nucleotides line up with TRBD1. The ends lost 5 bases at V and 7 bases at J; junction bases unmatched: 5. Germline loops: CDR1 LGHDT, CDR2 YNNKEL (reference sequence). This CDR3 is 14 amino acids long. The CDR3 DNA follows: TGTGCCAGCAGCACTACAGGGGCCAATTCACCCCTCCACTTT. This encodes CASSTTGANSPLHF.

The chain carries TRBV5-6 and TRBJ2-7; a possible D gene is TRBD1 (5 bases). The CDR3 extends over 15 amino acids. The germline CDR1 and CDR2 sequences are SGHDT and YYEEEE. V lost 3 bases and J 2 bases, leaving 15 bases between the germline ends. CDR3 residues: CASSYSIDSPYEQYF. CDR3 in DNA: TGTGCCAGCAGCTACTCAATCGACAGCCCCTACGAGCAGTACTTC.

V and J are TRBV10-3 and TRBJ2-1; D unresolved. Trimming pared 6 bases from V and 3 bases from J, leaving 9 bases between. The CDR3 sequence is 13 residues long. Germline loops: CDR1 ENHRY, CDR2 SYGVKD. This chain's CDR3 is CAISVSGYNEQFF. The CDR3 DNA sequence: TGTGCCATCAGCGTCTCGGGCTACAATGAGCAGTTCTTC.

The gene calls are TRBV19 and TRBJ2-3; 9 bases match TRBD2. Trimming cost V 3 bases and J 6 bases; bases outside gene matches: 13. Germline CDR1 LNHDA, CDR2 SQIVND (reference sequence). The CDR3 spans 17 residues. CDR3 residues: CASSISGTSTRGDTQYF. The CDR3 DNA sequence: TGTGCCAGTAGTATTTCCGGGACTAGCACCCGGGGGGATACGCAGTATTTT.